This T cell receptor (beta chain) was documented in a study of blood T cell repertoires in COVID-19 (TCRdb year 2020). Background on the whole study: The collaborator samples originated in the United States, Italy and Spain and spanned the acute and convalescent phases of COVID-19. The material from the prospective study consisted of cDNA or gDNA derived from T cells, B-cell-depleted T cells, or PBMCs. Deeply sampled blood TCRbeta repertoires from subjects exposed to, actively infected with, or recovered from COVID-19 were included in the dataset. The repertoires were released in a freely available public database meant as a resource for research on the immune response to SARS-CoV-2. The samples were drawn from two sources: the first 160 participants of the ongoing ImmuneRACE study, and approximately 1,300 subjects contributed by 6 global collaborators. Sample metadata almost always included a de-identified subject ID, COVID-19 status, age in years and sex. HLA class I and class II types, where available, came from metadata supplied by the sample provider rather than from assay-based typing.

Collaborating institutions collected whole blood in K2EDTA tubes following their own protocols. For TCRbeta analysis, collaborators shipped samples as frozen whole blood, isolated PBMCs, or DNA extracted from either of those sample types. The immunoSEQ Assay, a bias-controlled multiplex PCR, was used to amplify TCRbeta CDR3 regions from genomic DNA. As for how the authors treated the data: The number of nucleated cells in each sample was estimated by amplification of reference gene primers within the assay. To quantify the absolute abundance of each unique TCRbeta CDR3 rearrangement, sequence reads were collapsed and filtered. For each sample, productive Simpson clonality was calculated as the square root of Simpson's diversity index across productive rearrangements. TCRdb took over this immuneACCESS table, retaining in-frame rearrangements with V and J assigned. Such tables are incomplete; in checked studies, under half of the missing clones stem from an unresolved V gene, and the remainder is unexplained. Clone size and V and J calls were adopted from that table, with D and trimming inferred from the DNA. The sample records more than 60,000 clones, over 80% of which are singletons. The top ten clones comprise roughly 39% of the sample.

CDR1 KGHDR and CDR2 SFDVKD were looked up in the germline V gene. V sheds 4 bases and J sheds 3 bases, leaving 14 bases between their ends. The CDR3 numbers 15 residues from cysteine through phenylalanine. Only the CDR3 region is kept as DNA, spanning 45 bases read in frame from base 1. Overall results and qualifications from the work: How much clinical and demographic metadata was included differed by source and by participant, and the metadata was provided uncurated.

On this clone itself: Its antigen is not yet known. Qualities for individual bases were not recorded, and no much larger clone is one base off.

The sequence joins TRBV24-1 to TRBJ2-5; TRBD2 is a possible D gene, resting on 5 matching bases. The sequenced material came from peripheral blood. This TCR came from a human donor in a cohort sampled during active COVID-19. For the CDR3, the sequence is CATSEQTEGEETQYF. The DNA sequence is TGTGCCACCAGTGAACAAACTGAGGGCGAAGAGACCCAGTACTTC.